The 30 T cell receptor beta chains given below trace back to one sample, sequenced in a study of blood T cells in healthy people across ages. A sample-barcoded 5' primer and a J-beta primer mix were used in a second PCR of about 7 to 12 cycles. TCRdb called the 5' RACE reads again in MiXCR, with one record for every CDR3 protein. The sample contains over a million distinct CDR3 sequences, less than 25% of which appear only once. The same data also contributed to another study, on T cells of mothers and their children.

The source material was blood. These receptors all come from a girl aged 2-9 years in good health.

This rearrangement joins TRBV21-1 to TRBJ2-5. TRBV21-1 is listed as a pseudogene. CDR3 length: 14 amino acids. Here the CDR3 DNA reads TGTGCCAGCAATAACAGTCTTCCGGAAGAGACCCAGTACTTC. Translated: CASNNSLPEETQYF.

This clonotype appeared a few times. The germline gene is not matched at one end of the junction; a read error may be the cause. CDR3 loop: CTSSLSAGGVQETQYF. The CDR3 DNA sequence: TGCACCAGCAGCTTGTCGGCGGGGGGGGTTCAAGAGACCCAGTACTTC. V is TRBV5-1 and J is TRBJ2-5, with TRBD2 matching over 9 bases. CDR1 is SGHRS and CDR2 is YFSETQ in the germline V gene. The CDR3 is 16 amino acids.

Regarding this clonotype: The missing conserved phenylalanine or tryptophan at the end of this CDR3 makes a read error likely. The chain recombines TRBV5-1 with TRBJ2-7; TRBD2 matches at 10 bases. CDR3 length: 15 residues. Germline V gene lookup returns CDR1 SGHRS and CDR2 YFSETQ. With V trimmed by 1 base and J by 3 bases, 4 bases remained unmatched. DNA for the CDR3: TGCGCCAGCAGCTTGAGGTCTAGCGGGAGCTACGAGCAGTACCTC. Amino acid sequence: CASSLRSSGSYEQYL.

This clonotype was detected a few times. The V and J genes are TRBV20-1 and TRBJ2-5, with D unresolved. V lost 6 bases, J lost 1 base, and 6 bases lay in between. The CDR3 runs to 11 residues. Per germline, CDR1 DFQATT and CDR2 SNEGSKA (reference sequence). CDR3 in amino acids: CSAHPQETQYF. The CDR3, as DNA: TGCAGTGCCCACCCCCAAGAGACCCAGTACTTC.

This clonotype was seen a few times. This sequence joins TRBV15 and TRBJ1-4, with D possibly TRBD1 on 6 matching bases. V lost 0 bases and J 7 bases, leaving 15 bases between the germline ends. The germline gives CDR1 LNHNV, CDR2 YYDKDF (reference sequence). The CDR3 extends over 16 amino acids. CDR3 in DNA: TGTGCCACCAGCAGAGAAATCGTGGGGGGCGGTGAAAAACTGTTTTTT. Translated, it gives CATSREIVGGGEKLFF.

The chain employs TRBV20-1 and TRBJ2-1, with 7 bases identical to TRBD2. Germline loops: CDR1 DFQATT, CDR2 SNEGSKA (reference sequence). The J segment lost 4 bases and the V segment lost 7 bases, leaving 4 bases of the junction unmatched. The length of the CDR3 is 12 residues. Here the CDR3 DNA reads TGCAGTGGAGCGGGAACGTACAATGAGCAGTTCTTC. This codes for CSGAGTYNEQFF.

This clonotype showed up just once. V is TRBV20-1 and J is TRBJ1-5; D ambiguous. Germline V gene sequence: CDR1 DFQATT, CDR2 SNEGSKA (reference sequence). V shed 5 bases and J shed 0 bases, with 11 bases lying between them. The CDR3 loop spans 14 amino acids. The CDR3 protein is CSAPTGNSNQPQHF. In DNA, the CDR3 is TGCAGTGCTCCGACGGGTAATAGCAATCAGCCCCAGCATTTT.

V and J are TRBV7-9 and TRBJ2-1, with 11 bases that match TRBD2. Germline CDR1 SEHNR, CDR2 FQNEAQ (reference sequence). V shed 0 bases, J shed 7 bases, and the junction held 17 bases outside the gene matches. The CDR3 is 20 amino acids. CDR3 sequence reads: CASSLAWGLAEDRIFNEQFF. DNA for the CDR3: TGTGCCAGCAGCTTAGCGTGGGGACTAGCGGAAGACCGGATTTTTAATGAGCAGTTCTTC.

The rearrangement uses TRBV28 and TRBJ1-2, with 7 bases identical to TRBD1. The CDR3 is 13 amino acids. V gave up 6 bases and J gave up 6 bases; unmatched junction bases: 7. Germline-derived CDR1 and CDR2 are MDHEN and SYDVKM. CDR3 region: CASRRTTGDGYTF. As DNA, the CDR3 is TGTGCCAGCAGACGAACCACAGGGGATGGCTACACCTTC.

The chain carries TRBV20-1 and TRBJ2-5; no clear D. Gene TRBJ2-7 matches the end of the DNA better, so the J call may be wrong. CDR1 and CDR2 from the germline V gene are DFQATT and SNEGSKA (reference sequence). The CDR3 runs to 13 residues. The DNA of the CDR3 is TGCAGTGCTAGCCCGGGTAGTCACTACGAGCAGTACTTC. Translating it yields CSASPGSHYEQYF.

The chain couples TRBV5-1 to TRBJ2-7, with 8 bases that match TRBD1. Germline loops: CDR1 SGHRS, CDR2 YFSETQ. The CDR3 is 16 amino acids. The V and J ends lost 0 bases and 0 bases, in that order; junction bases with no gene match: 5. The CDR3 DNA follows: TGCGCCAGCAGCTTGGAGGGGACAGGAGGCTCCTACGAGCAGTACTTC. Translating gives CASSLEGTGGSYEQYF.

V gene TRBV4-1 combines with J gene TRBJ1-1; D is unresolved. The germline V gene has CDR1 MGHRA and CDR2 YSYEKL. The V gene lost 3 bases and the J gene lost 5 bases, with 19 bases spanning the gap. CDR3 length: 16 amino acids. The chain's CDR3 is CASSQPAVRARTEAFF. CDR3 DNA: TGCGCCAGCAGCCAGCCCGCTGTGAGGGCGCGAACTGAAGCTTTCTTT.

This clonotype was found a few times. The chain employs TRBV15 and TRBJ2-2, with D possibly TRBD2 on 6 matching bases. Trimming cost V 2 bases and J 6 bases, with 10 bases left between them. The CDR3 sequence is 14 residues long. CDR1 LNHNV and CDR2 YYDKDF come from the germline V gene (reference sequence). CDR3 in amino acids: CATSRYGEAGELFF. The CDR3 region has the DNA TGTGCCACCAGCAGATATGGGGAGGCCGGGGAGCTGTTTTTT.

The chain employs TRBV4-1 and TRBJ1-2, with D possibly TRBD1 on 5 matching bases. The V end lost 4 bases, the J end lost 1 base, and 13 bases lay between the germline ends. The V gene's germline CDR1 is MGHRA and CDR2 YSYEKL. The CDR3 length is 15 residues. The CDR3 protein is CASSPTTESNYGYTF. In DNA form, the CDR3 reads TGCGCCAGCAGCCCAACGACAGAGAGTAACTATGGCTACACCTTC.

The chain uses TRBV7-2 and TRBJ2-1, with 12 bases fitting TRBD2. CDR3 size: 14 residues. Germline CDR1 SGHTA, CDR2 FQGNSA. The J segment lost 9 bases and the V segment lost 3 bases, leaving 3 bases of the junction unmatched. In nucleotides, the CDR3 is TGTGCCAGCAGCTTTGGACTAGCGGGGAGTGAGCAGTTCTTC. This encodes CASSFGLAGSEQFF.

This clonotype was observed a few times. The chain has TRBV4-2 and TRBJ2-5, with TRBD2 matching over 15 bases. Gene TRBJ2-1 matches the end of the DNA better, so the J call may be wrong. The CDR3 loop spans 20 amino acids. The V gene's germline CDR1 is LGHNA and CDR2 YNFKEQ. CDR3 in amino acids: CASSKGVGLAGGSTRNEQFF. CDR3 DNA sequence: TGTGCCAGCAGCAAGGGGGTGGGACTAGCGGGAGGATCAACGAGGAATGAGCAGTTCTTC.

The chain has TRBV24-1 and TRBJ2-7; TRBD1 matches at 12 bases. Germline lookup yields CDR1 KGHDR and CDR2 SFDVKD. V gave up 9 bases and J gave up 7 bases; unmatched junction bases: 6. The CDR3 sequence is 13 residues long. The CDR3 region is CATQGQGAGEQYF. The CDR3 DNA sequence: TGTGCCACCCAGGGACAGGGGGCAGGGGAGCAGTACTTC.

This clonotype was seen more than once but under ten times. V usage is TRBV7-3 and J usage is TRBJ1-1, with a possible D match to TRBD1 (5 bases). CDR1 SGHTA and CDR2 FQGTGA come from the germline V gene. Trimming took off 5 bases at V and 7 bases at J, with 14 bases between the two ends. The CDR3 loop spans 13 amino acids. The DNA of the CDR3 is TGTGCCAGCAGCCCTGTAGGGGCCGATGAAGCTTTCTTT. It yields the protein CASSPVGADEAFF.

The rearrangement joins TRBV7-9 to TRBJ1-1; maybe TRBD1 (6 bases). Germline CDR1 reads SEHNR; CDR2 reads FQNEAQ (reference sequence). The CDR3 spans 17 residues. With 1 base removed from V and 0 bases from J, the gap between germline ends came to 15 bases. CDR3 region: CASSLGLGGRMNTEAFF. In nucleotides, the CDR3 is TGTGCCAGCAGCTTAGGACTAGGGGGGCGCATGAACACTGAAGCTTTCTTT.

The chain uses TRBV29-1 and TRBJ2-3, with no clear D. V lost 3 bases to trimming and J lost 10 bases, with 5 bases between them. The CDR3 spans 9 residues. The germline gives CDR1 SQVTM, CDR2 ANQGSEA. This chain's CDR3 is CSVDRPQYF. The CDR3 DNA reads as TGCAGCGTTGACCGTCCGCAGTATTTT.

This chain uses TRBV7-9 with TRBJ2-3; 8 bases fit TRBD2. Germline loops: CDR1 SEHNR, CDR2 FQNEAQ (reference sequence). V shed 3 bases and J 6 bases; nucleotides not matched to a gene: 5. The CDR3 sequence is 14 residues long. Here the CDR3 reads CASSFQRELDTQYF. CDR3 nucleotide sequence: TGTGCCAGCAGCTTCCAGCGGGAGTTGGATACGCAGTATTTT.

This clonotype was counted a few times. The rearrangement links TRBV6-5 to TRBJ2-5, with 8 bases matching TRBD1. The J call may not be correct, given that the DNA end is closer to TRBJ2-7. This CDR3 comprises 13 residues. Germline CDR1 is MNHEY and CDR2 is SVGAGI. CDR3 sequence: CATTSGGLYEQYF. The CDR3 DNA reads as TGTGCCACTACCTCAGGGGGCCTCTACGAGCAGTACTTC.

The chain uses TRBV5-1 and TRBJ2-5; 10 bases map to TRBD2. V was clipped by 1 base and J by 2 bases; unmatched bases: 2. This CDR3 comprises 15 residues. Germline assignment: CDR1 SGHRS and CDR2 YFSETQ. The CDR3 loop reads CASSLTSGMQETQYF. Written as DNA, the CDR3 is TGCGCCAGCAGCTTGACTAGCGGGATGCAAGAGACCCAGTACTTC.

CDR3 DNA: TGCAGCGTTGAGTTCGTGGGACAAGGGCAGTACTTC. Amino acids: CSVEFVGQGQYF. V is TRBV29-1 and J is TRBJ2-5; possible D gene TRBD1, 6 bases. The CDR3 contains 12 residues. V was cut by 3 bases and J by 11 bases, with 16 bases left in between. The V gene's germline CDR1 is SQVTM and CDR2 ANQGSEA.

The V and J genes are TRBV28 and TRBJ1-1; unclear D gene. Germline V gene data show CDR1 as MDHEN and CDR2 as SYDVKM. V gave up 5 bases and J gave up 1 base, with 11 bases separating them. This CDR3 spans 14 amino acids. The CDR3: CASSVGRPNTEAFF. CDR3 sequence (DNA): TGTGCCAGCAGTGTAGGACGGCCGAACACTGAAGCTTTCTTT.

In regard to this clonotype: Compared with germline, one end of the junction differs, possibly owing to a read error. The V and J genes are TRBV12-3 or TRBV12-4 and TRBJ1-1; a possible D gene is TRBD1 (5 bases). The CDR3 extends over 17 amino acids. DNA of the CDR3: TGTGCCAGCAGCCCGGGACCGCCACAACTTATGAACACTGGAGCTTTCTTT. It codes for CASSPGPPQLMNTGAFF.

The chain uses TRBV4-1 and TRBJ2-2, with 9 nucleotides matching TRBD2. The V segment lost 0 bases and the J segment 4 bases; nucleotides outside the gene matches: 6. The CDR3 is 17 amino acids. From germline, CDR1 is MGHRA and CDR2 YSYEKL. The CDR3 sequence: CASSQDRLAGITGELFF. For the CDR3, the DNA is TGCGCCAGCAGCCAAGATCGGCTAGCGGGGATCACCGGGGAGCTGTTTTTT.

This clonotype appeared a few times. The CDR3 sequence: CASSQAGAGSYNSPLHF. Here the CDR3 DNA reads TGTGCCAGCAGCCAAGCGGGAGCAGGCTCCTATAATTCACCCCTCCACTTT. The rearrangement links TRBV14 to TRBJ1-6, with D uncertain. The CDR3 sequence is 17 residues long. The germline V gene has CDR1 SGHDN and CDR2 FVKESK. Trimming removed 1 base at V and 0 bases at J, with 10 bases between.

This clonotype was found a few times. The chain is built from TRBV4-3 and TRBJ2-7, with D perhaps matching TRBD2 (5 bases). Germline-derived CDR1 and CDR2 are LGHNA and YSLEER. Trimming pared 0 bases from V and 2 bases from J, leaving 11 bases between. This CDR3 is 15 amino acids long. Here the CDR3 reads CASSQDRGDAYEQYF. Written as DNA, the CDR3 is TGCGCCAGCAGCCAAGATCGGGGAGACGCCTACGAGCAGTACTTC.

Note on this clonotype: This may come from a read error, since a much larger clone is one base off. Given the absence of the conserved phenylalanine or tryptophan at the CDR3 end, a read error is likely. CDR3 in amino acids: CASSDRVLGYGYTS. The CDR3 DNA sequence: TGCGCCAGCAGCGACCGGGTCCTAGGCTACGGCTACACCTCC. The V and J genes are TRBV5-1 and TRBJ1-2; D is uncertain. Germline CDR1 reads SGHRS; CDR2 reads YFSETQ. The V end was cut by 4 bases, the J end by 8 bases, with 18 bases between. CDR3 length: 14 residues.